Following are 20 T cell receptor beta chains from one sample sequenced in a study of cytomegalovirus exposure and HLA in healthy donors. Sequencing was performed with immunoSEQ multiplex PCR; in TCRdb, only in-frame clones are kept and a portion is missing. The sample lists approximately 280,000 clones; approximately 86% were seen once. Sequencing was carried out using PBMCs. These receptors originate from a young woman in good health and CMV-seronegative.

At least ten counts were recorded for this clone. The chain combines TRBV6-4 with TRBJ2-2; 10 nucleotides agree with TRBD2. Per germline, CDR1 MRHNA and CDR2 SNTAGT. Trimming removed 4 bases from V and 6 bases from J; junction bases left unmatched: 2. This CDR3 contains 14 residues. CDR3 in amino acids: CASSALAGAGELFF. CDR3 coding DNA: TGTGCCAGCAGTGCGCTAGCGGGAGCCGGGGAGCTGTTTTTT.

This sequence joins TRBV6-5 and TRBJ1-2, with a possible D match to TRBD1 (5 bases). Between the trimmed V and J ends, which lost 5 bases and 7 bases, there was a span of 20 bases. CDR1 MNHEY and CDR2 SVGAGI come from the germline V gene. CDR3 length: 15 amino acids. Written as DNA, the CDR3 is TGTGCCAGCAGTAAATCCGGGACCGGGAGCAGTGGCTACACCTTC. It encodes CASSKSGTGSSGYTF.

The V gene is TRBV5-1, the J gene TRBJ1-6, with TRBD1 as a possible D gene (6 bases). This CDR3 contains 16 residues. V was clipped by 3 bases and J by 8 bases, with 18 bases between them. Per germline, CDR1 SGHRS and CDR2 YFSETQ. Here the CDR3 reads CASSSGQNYGDSPLHF. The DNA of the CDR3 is TGCGCCAGCAGCTCCGGACAGAATTACGGAGATTCACCCCTCCACTTT.

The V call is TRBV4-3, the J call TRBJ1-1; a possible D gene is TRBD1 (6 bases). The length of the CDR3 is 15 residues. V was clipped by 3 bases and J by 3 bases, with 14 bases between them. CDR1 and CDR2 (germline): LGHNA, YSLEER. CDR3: CASSHKRGGHTEAFF. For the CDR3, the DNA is TGCGCCAGCAGCCACAAAAGGGGGGGGCACACTGAAGCTTTCTTT.

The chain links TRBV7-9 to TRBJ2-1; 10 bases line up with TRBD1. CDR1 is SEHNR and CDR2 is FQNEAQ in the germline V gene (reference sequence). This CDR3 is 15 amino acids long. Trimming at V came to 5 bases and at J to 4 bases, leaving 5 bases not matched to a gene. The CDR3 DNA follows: TGTGCCAGCAGCCCACGGACAGGGGGGTACAATGAGCAGTTCTTC. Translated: CASSPRTGGYNEQFF.

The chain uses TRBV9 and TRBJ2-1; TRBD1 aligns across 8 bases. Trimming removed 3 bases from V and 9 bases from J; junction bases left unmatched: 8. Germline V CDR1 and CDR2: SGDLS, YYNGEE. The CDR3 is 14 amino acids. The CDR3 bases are TGTGCCAGCAGCGAGGACAGGGTCGAGTCTGAGCAGTTCTTC. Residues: CASSEDRVESEQFF.

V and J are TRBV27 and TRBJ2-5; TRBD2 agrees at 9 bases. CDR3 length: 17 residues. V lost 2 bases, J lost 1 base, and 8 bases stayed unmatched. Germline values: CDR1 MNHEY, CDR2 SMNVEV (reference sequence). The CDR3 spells CASSLRVLAGRQETQYF. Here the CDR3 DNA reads TGTGCCAGCAGTTTACGGGTCCTAGCGGGGCGCCAAGAGACCCAGTACTTC.

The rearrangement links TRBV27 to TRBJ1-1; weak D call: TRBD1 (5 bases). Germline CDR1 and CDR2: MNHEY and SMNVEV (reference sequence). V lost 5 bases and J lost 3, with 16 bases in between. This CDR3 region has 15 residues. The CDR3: CASSPRPGQDTEAFF. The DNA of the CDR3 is TGTGCCAGCAGTCCAAGGCCAGGGCAGGACACTGAAGCTTTCTTT.

The CDR3 loop reads CASSTQGNQPQHF. CDR3 DNA sequence: TGTGCCAGCAGTACGCAGGGGAATCAGCCCCAGCATTTT. The V call is TRBV28, the J call TRBJ1-5; a weak D match, TRBD1 (6 bases). There are 13 residues in the CDR3. The germline V gene has CDR1 MDHEN and CDR2 SYDVKM. Trimming took off 5 bases at V and 4 bases at J, with 9 bases between the two ends.

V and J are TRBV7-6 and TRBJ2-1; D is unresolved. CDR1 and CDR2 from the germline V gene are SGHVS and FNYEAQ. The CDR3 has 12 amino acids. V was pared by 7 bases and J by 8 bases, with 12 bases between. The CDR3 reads CASTSVFYEQFF. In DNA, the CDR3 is TGTGCCAGCACGTCTGTCTTCTATGAGCAGTTCTTC.

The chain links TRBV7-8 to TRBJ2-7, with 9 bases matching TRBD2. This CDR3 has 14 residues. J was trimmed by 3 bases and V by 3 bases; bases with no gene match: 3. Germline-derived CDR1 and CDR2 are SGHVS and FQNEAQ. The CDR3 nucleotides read TGTGCCAGCAGCTTTGGGACTAGCCTCTACGAGCAGTACTTC. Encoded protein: CASSFGTSLYEQYF.

CDR3 in DNA: TGTGCCAGCAGCTTAGGGGGACAAGGCTACAATGAGCAGTTCTTC. It translates to CASSLGGQGYNEQFF. The rearrangement joins TRBV7-9 to TRBJ2-1, with TRBD1 as a possible D gene (6 bases). Germline CDR1 is SEHNR and CDR2 is FQNEAQ (reference sequence). The V end lost 1 base, the J end lost 3 bases, and 10 bases lay between the germline ends. The CDR3 consists of 15 residues. The whole variable domain, filled in from reference TRBV7-9 and TRBJ2-1, reads DTGVSQNPRHKITKRGQNVTFRCDPISEHNRLYWYRQTLGQGPEFLTYFQNEAQLEKSRLLSDRFSAERPKGSFSTLEIQRTEQGDSAMYLCASSLGGQGYNEQFFGPGTRLTVL.

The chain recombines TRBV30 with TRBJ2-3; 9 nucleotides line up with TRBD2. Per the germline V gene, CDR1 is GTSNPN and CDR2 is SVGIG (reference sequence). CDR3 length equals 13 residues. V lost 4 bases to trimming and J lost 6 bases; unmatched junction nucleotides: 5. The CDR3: CAWKLAGGDTQYF. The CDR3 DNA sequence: TGTGCCTGGAAACTCGCGGGGGGGGATACGCAGTATTTT.

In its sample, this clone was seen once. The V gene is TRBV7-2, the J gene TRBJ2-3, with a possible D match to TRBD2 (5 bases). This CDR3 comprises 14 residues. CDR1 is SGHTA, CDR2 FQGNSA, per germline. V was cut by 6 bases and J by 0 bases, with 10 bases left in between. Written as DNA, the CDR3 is TGTGCCAGCAGGAGTACGGGGAGCACAGATACGCAGTATTTT. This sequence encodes CASRSTGSTDTQYF. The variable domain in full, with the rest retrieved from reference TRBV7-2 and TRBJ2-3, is GAGVSQSPSNKVTEKGKDVELRCDPISGHTALYWYRQSLGQGLEFLIYFQGNSAPDKSGLPSDRFSAERTGGSVSTLTIQRTQQEDSAVYLCASRSTGSTDTQYFGPGTRLTVL.

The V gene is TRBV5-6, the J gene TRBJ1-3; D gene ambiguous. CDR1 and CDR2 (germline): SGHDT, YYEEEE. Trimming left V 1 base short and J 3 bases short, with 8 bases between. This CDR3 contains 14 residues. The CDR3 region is CASSLSGYGNTIYF. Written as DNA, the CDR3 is TGTGCCAGCAGCTTGTCAGGTTATGGAAACACCATATATTTT. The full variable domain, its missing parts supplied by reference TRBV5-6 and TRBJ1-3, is DAGVTQSPTHLIKTRGQQVTLRCSPKSGHDTVSWYQQALGQGPQFIFQYYEEEERQRGNFPDRFSGHQFPNYSSELNVNALLLGDSALYLCASSLSGYGNTIYFGEGSWLTVV.

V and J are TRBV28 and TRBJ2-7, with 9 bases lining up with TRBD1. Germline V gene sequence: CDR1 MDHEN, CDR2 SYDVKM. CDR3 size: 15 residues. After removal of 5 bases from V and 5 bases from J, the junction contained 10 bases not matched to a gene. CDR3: CASSPGGTGYHEQYF. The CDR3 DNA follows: TGTGCCAGCAGTCCAGGGGGGACAGGGTACCACGAGCAGTACTTC. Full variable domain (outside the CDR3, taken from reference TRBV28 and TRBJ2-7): DVKVTQSSRYLVKRTGEKVFLECVQDMDHENMFWYRQDPGLGLRLIYFSYDVKMKEKGDIPEGYSVSREKKERFSLILESASTNQTSMYLCASSPGGTGYHEQYFGPGTRLTVT.

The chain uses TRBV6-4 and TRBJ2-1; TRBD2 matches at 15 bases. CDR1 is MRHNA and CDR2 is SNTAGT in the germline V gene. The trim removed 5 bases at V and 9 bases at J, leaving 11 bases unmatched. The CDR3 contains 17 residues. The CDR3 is CASSFSRTSGRAVEQFF. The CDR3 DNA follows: TGTGCCAGCAGTTTCTCCCGGACTAGCGGGAGGGCCGTTGAGCAGTTCTTC.

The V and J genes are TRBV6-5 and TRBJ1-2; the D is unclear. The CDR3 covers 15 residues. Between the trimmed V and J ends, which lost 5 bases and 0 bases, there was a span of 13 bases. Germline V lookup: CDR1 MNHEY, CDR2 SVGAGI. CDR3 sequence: CASSLHGASNYGYTF. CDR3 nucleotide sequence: TGTGCCAGCAGTCTACACGGAGCCTCTAACTATGGCTACACCTTC.

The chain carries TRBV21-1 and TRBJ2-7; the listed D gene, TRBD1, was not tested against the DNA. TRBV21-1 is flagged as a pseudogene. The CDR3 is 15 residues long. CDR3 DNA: TGTGCCAGCAGCAAAGGTTCTTACAGGGCCTACGAGCAGTACTTC. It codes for CASSKGSYRAYEQYF.

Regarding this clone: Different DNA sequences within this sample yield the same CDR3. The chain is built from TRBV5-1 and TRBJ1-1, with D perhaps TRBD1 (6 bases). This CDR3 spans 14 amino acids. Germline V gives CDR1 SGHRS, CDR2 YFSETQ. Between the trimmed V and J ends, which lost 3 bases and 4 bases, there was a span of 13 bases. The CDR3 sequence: CASSSTGSGTEAFF. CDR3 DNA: TGCGCCAGCAGCTCCACAGGGTCGGGCACTGAAGCTTTCTTT.